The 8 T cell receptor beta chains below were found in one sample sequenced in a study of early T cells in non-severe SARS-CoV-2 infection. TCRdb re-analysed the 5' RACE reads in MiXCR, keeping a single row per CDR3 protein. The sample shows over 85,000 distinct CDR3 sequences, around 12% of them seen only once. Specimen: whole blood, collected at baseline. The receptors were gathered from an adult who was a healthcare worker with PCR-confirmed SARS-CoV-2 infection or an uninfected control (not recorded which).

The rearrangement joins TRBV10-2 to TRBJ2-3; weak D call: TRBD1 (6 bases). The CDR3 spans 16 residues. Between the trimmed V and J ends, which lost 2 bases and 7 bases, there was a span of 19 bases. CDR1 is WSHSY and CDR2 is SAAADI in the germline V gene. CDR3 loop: CASSEIDTVTGYTQYF. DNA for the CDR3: TGCGCCAGCAGTGAGATTGATACAGTAACAGGGTATACGCAGTATTTT.

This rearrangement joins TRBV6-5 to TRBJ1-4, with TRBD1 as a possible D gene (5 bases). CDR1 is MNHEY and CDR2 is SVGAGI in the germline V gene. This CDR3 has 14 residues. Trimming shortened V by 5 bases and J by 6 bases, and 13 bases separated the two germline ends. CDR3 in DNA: TGTGCCAGCAGTCTCCGGGGCGGTCATGAAAAACTGTTTTTT. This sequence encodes CASSLRGGHEKLFF.

This CDR3 is CATSWGYAEAFF. CDR3 DNA: TGTGCCACCTCTTGGGGGTACGCTGAAGCTTTCTTT. The chain links TRBV18 to TRBJ1-1, with D possibly TRBD1 on 5 matching bases. Germline V lookup: CDR1 KGHSH, CDR2 LQKENI. The CDR3 extends over 12 amino acids. Trimming left V 10 bases short and J 6 bases short, with 15 bases between. The full variable domain, with the rest looked up from reference TRBV18 and TRBJ1-1, is NAGVMQNPRHLVRRRGQEARLRCSPMKGHSHVYWYRQLPEEGLKFMVYLQKENIIDESGMPKERFSAEFPKEGPSILRIQQVVRGDSAAYFCATSWGYAEAFFGQGTRLTVV.

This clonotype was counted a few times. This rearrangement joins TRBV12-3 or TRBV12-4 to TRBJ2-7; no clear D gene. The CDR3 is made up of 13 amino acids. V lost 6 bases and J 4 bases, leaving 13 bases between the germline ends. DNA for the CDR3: TGTGCCAGCAGAGTGGGTCTCAGGTACGAGCAGTACTTC. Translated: CASRVGLRYEQYF.

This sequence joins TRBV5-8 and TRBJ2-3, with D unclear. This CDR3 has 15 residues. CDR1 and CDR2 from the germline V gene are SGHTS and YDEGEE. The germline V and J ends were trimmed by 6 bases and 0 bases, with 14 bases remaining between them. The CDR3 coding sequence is TGTGCCAGCACGTCTAGACAAGCTAGCACAGATACGCAGTATTTT. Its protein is CASTSRQASTDTQYF.

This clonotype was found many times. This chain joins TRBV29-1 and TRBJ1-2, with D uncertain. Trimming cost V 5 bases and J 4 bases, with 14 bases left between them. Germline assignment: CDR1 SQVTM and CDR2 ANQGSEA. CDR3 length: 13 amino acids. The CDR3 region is CSVRRESSYGYTF. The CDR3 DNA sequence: TGCAGCGTTAGGCGGGAGTCCAGCTATGGCTACACCTTC. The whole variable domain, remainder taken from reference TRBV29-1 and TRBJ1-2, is SAVISQKPSRDICQRGTSLTIQCQVDSQVTMMFWYRQQPGQSLTLIATANQGSEATYESGFVIDKFPISRPNLTFSTLTVSNMSPEDSSIYLCSVRRESSYGYTFGSGTRLTVV.

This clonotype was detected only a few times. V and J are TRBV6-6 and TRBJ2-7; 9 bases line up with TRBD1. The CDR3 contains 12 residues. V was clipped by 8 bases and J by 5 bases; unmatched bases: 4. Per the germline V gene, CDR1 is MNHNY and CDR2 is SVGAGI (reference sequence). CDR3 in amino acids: CASYGQGHEQYF. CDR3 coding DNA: TGTGCCAGCTATGGACAGGGGCACGAGCAGTACTTC.

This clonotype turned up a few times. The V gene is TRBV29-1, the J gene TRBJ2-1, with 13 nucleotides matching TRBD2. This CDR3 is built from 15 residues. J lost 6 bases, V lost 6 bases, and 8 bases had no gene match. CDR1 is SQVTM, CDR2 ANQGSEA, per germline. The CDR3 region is CSVRLAGGQSNEQFF. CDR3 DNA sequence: TGCAGCGTGAGACTAGCGGGGGGCCAATCCAATGAGCAGTTCTTC.